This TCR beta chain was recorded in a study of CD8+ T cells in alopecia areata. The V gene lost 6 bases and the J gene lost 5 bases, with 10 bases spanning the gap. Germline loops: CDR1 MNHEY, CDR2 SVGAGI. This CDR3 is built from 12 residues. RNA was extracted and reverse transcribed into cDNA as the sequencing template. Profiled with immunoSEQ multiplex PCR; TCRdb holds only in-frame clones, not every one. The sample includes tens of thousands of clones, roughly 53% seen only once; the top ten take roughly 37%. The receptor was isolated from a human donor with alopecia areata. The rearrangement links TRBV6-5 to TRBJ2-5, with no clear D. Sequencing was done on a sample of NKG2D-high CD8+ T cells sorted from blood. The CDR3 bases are TGTGCCAGCAGCACCGGCCGGGAGACCCAGTACTTC. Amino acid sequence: CASSTGRETQYF.